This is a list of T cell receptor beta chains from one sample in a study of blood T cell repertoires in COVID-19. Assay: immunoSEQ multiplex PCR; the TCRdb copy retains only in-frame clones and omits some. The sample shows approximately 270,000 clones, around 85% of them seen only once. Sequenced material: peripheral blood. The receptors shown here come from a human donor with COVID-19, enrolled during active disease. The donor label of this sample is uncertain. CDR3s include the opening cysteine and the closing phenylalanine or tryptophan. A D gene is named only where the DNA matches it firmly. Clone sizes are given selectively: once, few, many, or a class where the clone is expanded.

CDR3 protein: CSARGGLAGDTVDEQFF; CDR3 DNA: TGCAGTGCTCGTGGAGGACTAGCGGGCGACACTGTCGATGAGCAGTTCTTC; J gene: TRBJ2-1; D gene: TRBD2; V gene: TRBV20-1; clone size: once
CDR3 protein: CASTFGGLRADTEAFF; CDR3 DNA: TGTGCCAGCACATTCGGGGGGCTCCGGGCGGATACTGAAGCTTTCTTT; J gene: TRBJ1-1; D gene: .; V gene: TRBV28; clone size: many
CDR3 protein: CASSGGGLGEKLFF; CDR3 DNA: TGTGCCAGCAGCGGAGGGGGCCTAGGTGAAAAACTGTTTTTT; J gene: TRBJ1-4; D gene: TRBD1; V gene: TRBV9; clone size: .
CDR3 protein: CASREGHSPDTQYF; CDR3 DNA: TGTGCCAGCAGGGAGGGCCACAGTCCAGATACGCAGTATTTT; J gene: TRBJ2-3; D gene: .; V gene: TRBV6-5; clone size: .
CDR3 protein: CASSFKGLSAFF; CDR3 DNA: TGTGCCAGCAGTTTTAAGGGGCTCTCGGCTTTCTTT; J gene: TRBJ1-1; D gene: .; V gene: TRBV28; clone size: once
CDR3 protein: CASSVGQGGTGELFF; CDR3 DNA: TGTGCCAGCAGTGTAGGACAGGGGGGGACCGGGGAGCTGTTTTTT; J gene: TRBJ2-2; D gene: TRBD1; V gene: TRBV2; clone size: .
CDR3 protein: CASSPGQERHEQYF; CDR3 DNA: TGTGCCAGCAGCCCGGGACAGGAGAGGCACGAGCAGTACTTC; J gene: TRBJ2-7; D gene: TRBD1; V gene: TRBV5-4; clone size: .
CDR3 protein: CASSQVSRGRGSEKLFF; CDR3 DNA: TGCGCCAGCAGCCAAGTGTCCAGGGGGCGCGGTAGTGAAAAACTGTTTTTT; J gene: TRBJ1-4; D gene: TRBD1; V gene: TRBV4-3; clone size: .
CDR3 protein: CAWSGQARNEKLFF; CDR3 DNA: TGTGCCTGGTCCGGACAGGCAAGGAATGAAAAACTGTTTTTT; J gene: TRBJ1-4; D gene: TRBD1; V gene: TRBV30; clone size: .
CDR3 protein: CASSWGRGYGYTF; CDR3 DNA: TGTGCCAGCAGCTGGGGTCGGGGCTATGGCTACACCTTC; J gene: TRBJ1-2; D gene: .; V gene: TRBV6-5; clone size: .
CDR3 protein: CASWGQTNQPQHF; CDR3 DNA: TGTGCCAGTTGGGGACAAACCAATCAGCCCCAGCATTTT; J gene: TRBJ1-5; D gene: .; V gene: TRBV19; clone size: .